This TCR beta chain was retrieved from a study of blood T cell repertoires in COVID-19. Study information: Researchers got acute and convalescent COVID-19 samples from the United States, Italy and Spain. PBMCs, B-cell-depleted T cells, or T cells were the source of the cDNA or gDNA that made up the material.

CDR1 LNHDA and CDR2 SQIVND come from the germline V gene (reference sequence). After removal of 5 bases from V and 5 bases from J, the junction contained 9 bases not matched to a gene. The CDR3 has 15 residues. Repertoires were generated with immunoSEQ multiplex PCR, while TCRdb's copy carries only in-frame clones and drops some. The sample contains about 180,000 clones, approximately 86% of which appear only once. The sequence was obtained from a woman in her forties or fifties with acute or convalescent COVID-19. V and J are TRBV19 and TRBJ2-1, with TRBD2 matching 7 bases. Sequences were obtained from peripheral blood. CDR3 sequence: CASSLIAGLDNEQFF. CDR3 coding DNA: TGTGCCAGTAGTTTAATAGCGGGCCTCGACAATGAGCAGTTCTTC.